The source of this T cell receptor beta chain is a study of blood T cells in healthy people across ages. This CDR3 contains 14 residues. CDR1 DFQATT and CDR2 SNEGSKA come from the germline V gene (reference sequence). V shed 3 bases, J shed 2 bases, and the junction held 3 bases outside the gene matches. Next came a second PCR, run for about 6 to 12 cycles, which used a sample-barcoded 5' primer along with a J-beta primer mix. TCRdb reprocessed the 5' RACE reads via MiXCR and lists one record per CDR3 protein. The sample lists some 940,000 distinct CDR3 sequences, about 29% occurring once. The same data also contributed to another study, on T cells of mothers and their children.

This sequence was found in a woman between 35 and 50 years old in good health. The material sequenced was blood. The chain links TRBV20-1 to TRBJ2-2, with 7 bases identical to TRBD1. The CDR3 loop reads CSARGQFNTGELFF. The CDR3 coding sequence is TGCAGTGCTAGGGGACAGTTCAACACCGGGGAGCTGTTTTTT.